The rows below give T cell receptor beta chains drawn from one sample of a study of CD8 T cells in ankylosing spondylitis. TCRdb passed the 5' RACE reads through MiXCR, listing each CDR3 protein once. The sample yields 330,000 or so distinct CDR3 sequences, 7.5% to 9% seen once. Material: blood, either unsorted or a sorted T cell fraction (not recorded which). The source is a male donor with ankylosing spondylitis. The CDR3 runs from the conserved cysteine through the conserved F or W. The D gene is left open where the match is weak. Size tells how often a clone was seen (once, few, many) or the class of an expanded clone, and some rows leave it out.

D,length,size,V,J,DNA,CDR3
NA,13,few,TRBV27,TRBJ2-3,TGTGCCAGCAGTTTTGATAACACAGATACGCAGTATTTT,CASSFDNTDTQYF
TRBD1,16,few,TRBV3-1,TRBJ2-7,TGTGCCAGCAGCCAAGGACCGGACAGGGGAGTACACGAGCAGTACTTC,CASSQGPDRGVHEQYF
TRBD1,16,few,TRBV7-9,TRBJ2-1,TGTGCCAGCAGCTTAGTCCCGAGACAGGGGGCGAATGAGCAGTTCTTC,CASSLVPRQGANEQFF
TRBD1,16,few,TRBV7-3,TRBJ2-2,TGTGCCAGCAGCTATCTCGGACAGGGGTACACCGGGGAGCTGTTTTTT,CASSYLGQGYTGELFF
TRBD1,13,many,TRBV5-1,TRBJ2-1,TGCGCCAGCCAAAGACAGGGGTACAATGAGCAGTTCTTC,CASQRQGYNEQFF
TRBD1,14,many,TRBV29-1,TRBJ2-1,TGCAGCGTTGGCCTCTTGGGGACAGGGGATGAGCAGTTCTTC,CSVGLLGTGDEQFF
NA,14,many,TRBV28,TRBJ2-7,TGTGCCAGCAGAAAAAGGGGGAGGTCGGTCGAGCAGTACTTC,CASRKRGRSVEQYF
NA,11,NA,TRBV6-2/TRBV6-3,TRBJ1-3,TGTGCCAGCAGTTACGCCGGGGGCTCGGATTTT,CASSYAGGSDF
NA,16,few,TRBV27,TRBJ2-2,TGTGCCAGCAGTTTTCGCGGTTTCCCAAACACCGGGGAGCTGTTTTTT,CASSFRGFPNTGELFF
TRBD1,15,few,TRBV7-4,TRBJ2-7,TGTGCCAGCAGGGGGGACAGTCTCCCCTCCTACGAGCAGTACTTC,CASRGDSLPSYEQYF
NA,12,few,TRBV6-2/TRBV6-3,TRBJ2-2,TGTGCCAGCAGCCCAATGGGCGGGGAGCTGTTTTTT,CASSPMGGELFF
NA,15,few,TRBV4-3,TRBJ1-2,TGCGCCAGCAGCCAAAGTCTCGACAGAAACTATGGCTACACCTTC,CASSQSLDRNYGYTF
NA,13,NA,TRBV7-3,TRBJ2-1,TGTGCCAGCAGCTTCCGAGAGGGCAATGAGCAGTTCTTC,CASSFREGNEQFF
TRBD1,14,many,TRBV7-9,TRBJ1-4,TGTGCCAGCAGCTCCGGGACAGACAATGAAAAACTGTTTTTT,CASSSGTDNEKLFF
TRBD2,15,few,TRBV19,TRBJ2-7,TGTGCCAGTAGTATTCCGGGACTAGCGGGAGACGAGCAGTACTTC,CASSIPGLAGDEQYF
NA,16,many,TRBV7-9,TRBJ2-7,TGTGCCAGCAGCGGCCTACGGGACGGTCATTCCTACGAGCAGTACTTC,CASSGLRDGHSYEQYF
TRBD2,15,NA,TRBV27,TRBJ2-1,TGTGCCAGCAGTACCCAGTTAGCGGGTAACAATGAGCAGTTCTTC,CASSTQLAGNNEQFF
NA,14,many,TRBV18,TRBJ2-7,TGTGCCAGCTCAGGACAGCAGAAATCCTACGAGCAGTACTTC,CASSGQQKSYEQYF
NA,14,NA,TRBV5-1,TRBJ1-1,TGCGCCAGCAGCATAGAGCGCTTGAACACTGAAGCTTTCTTT,CASSIERLNTEAFF
NA,13,many,TRBV12-3/TRBV12-4,TRBJ2-7,TGTGCCAGCAGTCTAGACAGTACCTACGAGCAGTACTTC,CASSLDSTYEQYF
NA,16,NA,TRBV18,TRBJ2-1,TGTGCCAGCCGCCCATCTCTTGGGGGCTCCTACAATGAGCAGTTCTTC,CASRPSLGGSYNEQFF
NA,15,NA,TRBV3-1,TRBJ1-5,TGTGCCAGCAGCCAGTACAAAGGGAGCAATCAGCCCCAGCATTTT,CASSQYKGSNQPQHF
NA,15,NA,TRBV7-3,TRBJ2-3,TGTGCCAGCAGCTCCCAGGGGGGTGGCACAGATACGCAGTATTTT,CASSSQGGGTDTQYF
TRBD1,14,NA,TRBV5-1,TRBJ1-6,TGCGCCAGCAGCCCCGGGACAGAAAATTCACCCCTCCACTTT,CASSPGTENSPLHF
NA,14,NA,TRBV7-2,TRBJ2-5,TGTGCCAGCAGCTTAGATAAGCGGCAAGAGACCCAGTACTTC,CASSLDKRQETQYF
NA,15,few,TRBV20-1,TRBJ2-4,TGCAGTGCTAGGCCGGCAGCGGTAGCCAAAAACATTCAGTACTTC,CSARPAAVAKNIQYF
TRBD1,14,few,TRBV5-1,TRBJ2-5,TGCGCCAGCAGCTTCTCGGACAGGGGCGAGACCCAGTACTTC,CASSFSDRGETQYF
NA,16,NA,TRBV3-1,TRBJ2-7,TGTGCCAGCAGCCAAGCCACGGGGATTGGGGCCTACGAGCAGTACTTC,CASSQATGIGAYEQYF
NA,13,few,TRBV12-3/TRBV12-4,TRBJ2-1,TGTGCCAGCAGAATTACAGGGCGCAATGAGCAGTTCTTC,CASRITGRNEQFF
NA,14,many,TRBV5-1,TRBJ2-5,TGCGCCAGCAGCTTGGGAACAGGACCAGAGACCCAGTACTTC,CASSLGTGPETQYF
NA,14,NA,TRBV4-2,TRBJ1-6,TGTGCCAGCAGCCAAGATTGGGTAGAATCACCCCTCCACTTT,CASSQDWVESPLHF
TRBD1,15,few,TRBV20-1,TRBJ2-7,TGCAGTGCTAGCCCTACAGGGGGAAGCTCCTACGAGCAGTACTTC,CSASPTGGSSYEQYF
NA,16,few,TRBV27,TRBJ2-1,TGTGCCAGCAGTTTATGGGGACGGCGTGCGTACAATGAGCAGTTCTTC,CASSLWGRRAYNEQFF
TRBD1,16,few,TRBV18,TRBJ2-7,TGTGCCAGCTCACAACCTTACCGGGACAGGGGCCACGAGCAGTACTTC,CASSQPYRDRGHEQYF
NA,14,few,TRBV15,TRBJ2-5,TGTGCCACCAGCAGGCGCGGGGGCTCAGAGACCCAGTACTTC,CATSRRGGSETQYF
TRBD2,14,many,TRBV7-7,TRBJ2-2,TGTGCTAGCAGCGCCGGGAGGGCCCTAGGGGAGCTGTTTTTT,CASSAGRALGELFF
NA,12,few,TRBV11-2,TRBJ2-1,TGTGCCAGCAGCTTAGCCCCCCCGGCGCAGTTCTTC,CASSLAPPAQFF
TRBD2,16,NA,TRBV27,TRBJ2-7,TGTGCCAGCGAGGGACTAGCGGAGCGAGGGACCTACGAGCAGCACTTC,CASEGLAERGTYEQHF
NA,15,NA,TRBV6-2/TRBV6-3,TRBJ2-1,TGTGCCAGCAGTCGCCCCCACTACGACGGGAATGAGCAGTTCTTC,CASSRPHYDGNEQFF
TRBD2,15,few,TRBV7-9,TRBJ2-1,TGTGCCAGCAGCTTAGTTACTAGCGTGGGCAATGAGCAGTTCTTC,CASSLVTSVGNEQFF
NA,13,many,TRBV13,TRBJ2-5,TGTGCCAGCACTCACAAACCTCAAGAGACCCAGTACTTC,CASTHKPQETQYF
TRBD1,14,many,TRBV4-2,TRBJ1-1,TGTGCCAGCAGCCAGGGACAGACACACACTGAAGCTTTCTTT,CASSQGQTHTEAFF
NA,13,few,TRBV27,TRBJ2-7,TGTGCCAGCAGGCCGCCTGGGTTCTACGAGCAGTACTTC,CASRPPGFYEQYF
NA,17,NA,TRBV5-1,TRBJ2-3,TGCGCCAGCAGGGAGGGACAGCGCGAGCTTATCACAGATACGCAGTATTTT,CASREGQRELITDTQYF
TRBD1,15,NA,TRBV9,TRBJ2-2,TGTGCCAGCAGCGTAGTGGACAGGGCCGGCGGGGAGCTGTTTTTT,CASSVVDRAGGELFF
NA,12,few,TRBV6-6,TRBJ1-2,TGTGCCAGCAGGCCGGGGGGCTATGGCTACACCTTC,CASRPGGYGYTF
TRBD1,14,NA,TRBV7-9,TRBJ1-1,TGTGCCAGCAGCTCACCCACAGGGGGCACTGAAGCTTTCTTT,CASSSPTGGTEAFF
NA,16,few,TRBV3-1,TRBJ2-2,TGTGCCAGCAGCCAAGCTGACACTTCGGGAACCGGGGAGCTGTTTTTT,CASSQADTSGTGELFF
NA,15,NA,TRBV11-3,TRBJ1-1,TGTGCCAGCAGCTTAGTAGAAGGGGGGGACACTGAAGCTTTCTTT,CASSLVEGGDTEAFF
NA,16,NA,TRBV27,TRBJ2-3,TGTGCCAGCAGTACGACTAGGTTCTCTTTCACAGATACGCAGTATTTT,CASSTTRFSFTDTQYF
NA,14,few,TRBV12-3/TRBV12-4,TRBJ1-6,TGTGCCAGCAGTAGCGGGACCCACAATTCACCCCTCCACTTT,CASSSGTHNSPLHF
TRBD1,16,few,TRBV5-1,TRBJ2-3,TGCGCCAGCAGCTTGGAGGGGGCCCTGTCCACAGATACGCAGTATTTT,CASSLEGALSTDTQYF
TRBD2,18,NA,TRBV28,TRBJ2-3,TGTGCCAGCAGTCCCCATGGGACTAGCGGGACTAGCACAGATACGCAGTATTTT,CASSPHGTSGTSTDTQYF
NA,13,NA,TRBV12-3/TRBV12-4,TRBJ2-2,TGTGCCAGCAGTTTAGTTCTCTCCGGGGAGCTGTTTTTT,CASSLVLSGELFF
TRBD2,14,few,TRBV5-1,TRBJ2-7,TGCGCCAGCAGCTCCCTCGGGGGGAGTAATCCTCAGTACTTC,CASSSLGGSNPQYF
TRBD2,16,many,TRBV6-1,TRBJ2-7,TGTGCCAGCAGTGACCTCGGGAGGGCCAATTCCTACGAGCAGTACTTC,CASSDLGRANSYEQYF
NA,15,few,TRBV5-8,TRBJ1-1,TGTGCCAGCGTCTACATCCCTGAAACTCACACTGAAGCTTTCTTT,CASVYIPETHTEAFF
TRBD1,18,NA,TRBV14,TRBJ2-6,TGTGCCAGCAGCCTAAAAGGGACAGGGGACCCTGGGGCCAACGTCCTGACTTTC,CASSLKGTGDPGANVLTF
NA,15,once,TRBV15,TRBJ2-2,TGTGCCACCAGCAGAGAGTTAGGGGTCCCCGGGGAGCTGTTTTTT,CATSRELGVPGELFF